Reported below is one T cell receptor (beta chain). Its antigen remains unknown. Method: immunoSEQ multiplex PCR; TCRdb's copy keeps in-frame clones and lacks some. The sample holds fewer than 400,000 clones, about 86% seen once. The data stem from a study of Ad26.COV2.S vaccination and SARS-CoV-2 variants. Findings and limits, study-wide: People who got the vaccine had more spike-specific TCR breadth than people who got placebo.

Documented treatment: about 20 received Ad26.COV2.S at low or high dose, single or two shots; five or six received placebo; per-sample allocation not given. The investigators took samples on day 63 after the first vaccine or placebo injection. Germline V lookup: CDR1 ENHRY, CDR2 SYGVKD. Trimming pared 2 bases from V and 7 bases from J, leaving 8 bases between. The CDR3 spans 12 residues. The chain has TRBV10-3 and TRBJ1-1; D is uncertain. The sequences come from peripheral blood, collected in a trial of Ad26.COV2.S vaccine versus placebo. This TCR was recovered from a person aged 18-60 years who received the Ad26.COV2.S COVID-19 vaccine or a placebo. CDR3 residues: CAISEGSIEAFF. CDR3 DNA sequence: TGTGCCATCAGTGAGGGCTCCATTGAAGCTTTCTTT.